The next 18 T cell receptor beta chains were all read from a single sample in a study of T cells in Graves' hyperthyroidism and ophthalmopathy. From RNA transcripts, TCR beta CDR3 regions were amplified. A set of HTBI primers served as the primers for a first-round RT-PCR of the TCR CDR3. In TCRdb, the multiplex PCR reads were re-called with MiXCR into one record per CDR3 protein. This sample has nearly 750,000 distinct CDR3 sequences, with roughly 32% found just once. The material sequenced was blood. These receptors all stem from a woman between 40 and 55 years old with Graves' hyperthyroidism.

The rearrangement links TRBV7-2 to TRBJ1-1; 8 bases are shared with TRBD1. The trim removed 4 bases at V and 6 bases at J, leaving 7 bases unmatched. Germline CDR1 is SGHTA and CDR2 is FQGNSA. The CDR3 is 14 amino acids. CDR3 in DNA: TGTGCCAGCAGCTCCATACAGGGGGGTCCTGAAGCTTTCTTT. It yields the protein CASSSIQGGPEAFF.

This chain links TRBV11-2 with TRBJ2-7; 7 nucleotides align to TRBD1. V lost 5 bases, J lost 2 bases, and 6 bases stayed unmatched. Per germline, CDR1 SGHAT and CDR2 FQNNGV. The CDR3 sequence is 14 residues long. CDR3 in amino acids: CASSPRGQAYEQYF. Here the CDR3 DNA reads TGTGCCAGCAGCCCGAGGGGGCAGGCCTACGAGCAGTACTTC.

The V and J genes are TRBV7-3 and TRBJ1-5; TRBD1 matches 10 bases. V lost 3 bases and J lost 7; bases outside the gene matches: 3. The CDR3 sequence is 14 residues long. CDR1 and CDR2 from the germline V gene are SGHTA and FQGTGA. The CDR3, as DNA: TGTGCCAGCAGCTTGTTGACAGGGGGCCAGCCCCAGCATTTT. It specifies CASSLLTGGQPQHF.

Details on this clonotype: One base away lies a much larger clone, so this may be a sequencing read error. The CDR3, as DNA: TGTGCCAGCAGCTTAGGAGACAGCCACTATGGCTACACCTTC. This gives the protein CASSLGDSHYGYTF. The chain uses TRBV7-8 and TRBJ1-2, with D possibly matching TRBD1 (5 bases). V was pared by 1 base and J by 3 bases, with 9 bases between. CDR3 length: 14 amino acids. Looked up from germline, CDR1 is SGHVS and CDR2 is FQNEAQ.

This rearrangement joins TRBV15 to TRBJ2-5; 9 bases agree with TRBD2. V lost 1 base, J lost 2 bases, and 8 bases stayed unmatched. CDR1 is LNHNV, CDR2 YYDKDF, per germline (reference sequence). The CDR3 has 17 residues. In nucleotides, the CDR3 is TGTGCCACCAGCAGAGGGACTAGCGAGGGACCGCAAGAGACCCAGTACTTC. Residues: CATSRGTSEGPQETQYF. The full variable domain, completed using reference TRBV15 and TRBJ2-5, is DAMVIQNPRYQVTQFGKPVTLSCSQTLNHNVMYWYQQKSSQAPKLLFHYYDKDFNNEADTPDNFQSRRPNTSFCFLDIRSPGLGDTAMYLCATSRGTSEGPQETQYFGPGTRLLVL.

The rearrangement uses TRBV6-5 and TRBJ2-7; the match to TRBD2 covers 9 bases. With V trimmed by 6 bases and J by 6 bases, 15 bases remained unmatched. Germline loops: CDR1 MNHEY, CDR2 SVGAGI. This CDR3 has 16 residues. The CDR3 coding sequence is TGTGCCAGCAGCCCCCGGTATAGCGGGAGAGTCTCCGAGCAGTACTTC. This encodes CASSPRYSGRVSEQYF.

This clonotype was detected ten times or more. The chain employs TRBV29-1 and TRBJ1-2; a weak D match, TRBD1 (6 bases). V was pared by 8 bases and J by 4 bases, with 17 bases between. CDR1 is SQVTM and CDR2 is ANQGSEA in the germline V gene. This CDR3 has 13 amino acids. The CDR3 nucleotides are TGCAGCTCTGGAGATCTGGGGGCCTATGGCTACACCTTC. Protein product: CSSGDLGAYGYTF.

This clonotype was seen ten or more times. The chain uses TRBV19 and TRBJ1-4, with D possibly being TRBD1 (6 bases). Germline CDR1 LNHDA, CDR2 SQIVND (reference sequence). With 11 bases removed from V and 7 bases from J, the gap between germline ends came to 14 bases. The CDR3 extends over 12 amino acids. The CDR3, as DNA: TGTGCCCTACCGGGACATCGTGAAAAACTGTTTTTT. It specifies CALPGHREKLFF.

This clonotype was observed a few times. The chain links TRBV4-1 to TRBJ2-7; D gene uncertain. V lost 1 base and J 4 bases, leaving 20 bases between the germline ends. The length of the CDR3 is 17 residues. Germline V CDR1 and CDR2: MGHRA, YSYEKL. CDR3 amino acids: CASSQGPSTLNKYEQYF. For the CDR3, the DNA is TGCGCCAGCAGCCAAGGGCCCAGCACGCTGAATAAGTACGAGCAGTACTTC.

The chain has TRBV19 and TRBJ1-1; D is uncertain. CDR1 is LNHDA, CDR2 SQIVND, per germline (reference sequence). V was cut by 8 bases and J by 4 bases, with 20 bases left in between. The CDR3 is 15 amino acids. CDR3 region: CASGESIGIGTEAFF. CDR3 nucleotide sequence: TGTGCCAGTGGAGAATCGATCGGAATAGGCACTGAAGCTTTCTTT.

This clonotype appeared a single time. J is TRBJ2-5 and V is TRBV7-2; no reliable D call. V was cut by 1 base and J by 9 bases, with 15 bases left in between. Germline V gene data show CDR1 as SGHTA and CDR2 as FQGNSA. The CDR3 length is 14 residues. This CDR3 is CASSLGPPLKAQYF. In DNA form, the CDR3 reads TGTGCCAGCAGCTTAGGACCACCTTTGAAGGCCCAGTACTTC.

The gene calls are TRBV12-3 or TRBV12-4 and TRBJ1-1; 11 positions match TRBD1. CDR3 size: 15 residues. Trimming took 6 bases from V and 3 from J; bases not matched to a gene: 6. CDR3 region: CASRAGQGAYTEAFF. The CDR3 DNA is TGTGCCAGCAGAGCTGGACAGGGGGCGTACACTGAAGCTTTCTTT.

The chain joins TRBV9 to TRBJ2-7; TRBD2 is a possible D gene (5 bases). V was cut by 2 bases and J by 2 bases, with 14 bases left in between. Germline V gives CDR1 SGDLS, CDR2 YYNGEE. CDR3 length equals 15 residues. CDR3 amino acids: CASSVDLAGTYEQYF. The CDR3 nucleotides read TGTGCCAGCAGCGTGGATCTAGCCGGAACCTACGAGCAGTACTTC. Variable domain in full (rest from reference TRBV9 and TRBJ2-7): DSGVTQTPKHLITATGQRVTLRCSPRSGDLSVYWYQQSLDQGLQFLIQYYNGEERAKGNILERFSAQQFPDLHSELNLSSLELGDSALYFCASSVDLAGTYEQYFGPGTRLTVT.

This clonotype was counted at least ten times. The chain uses TRBV7-9 and TRBJ1-1, with TRBD1 as a possible D gene (5 bases). This CDR3 comprises 16 residues. Germline values: CDR1 SEHNR, CDR2 FQNEAQ (reference sequence). The V gene lost 5 bases and the J gene lost 6 bases, with 22 bases spanning the gap. The CDR3 is CASSPLRGSRGAEAFF. The CDR3 region has the DNA TGTGCCAGCAGCCCTCTTAGGGGAAGCCGAGGCGCTGAAGCTTTCTTT. The full variable domain, in which reference TRBV7-9 and TRBJ1-1 provide the parts outside the CDR3, is DTGVSQNPRHKITKRGQNVTFRCDPISEHNRLYWYRQTLGQGPEFLTYFQNEAQLEKSRLLSDRFSAERPKGSFSTLEIQRTEQGDSAMYLCASSPLRGSRGAEAFFGQGTRLTVV.

This clonotype was counted at least ten times. This CDR3 reads CAISEYQDGYTF. The CDR3, as DNA: TGTGCCATCAGTGAATACCAGGATGGCTACACCTTC. The V call is TRBV10-3, the J call TRBJ1-2; D uncertain. The length of the CDR3 is 12 residues. CDR1 ENHRY and CDR2 SYGVKD come from the germline V gene. The V gene lost 3 bases and the J gene lost 6 bases, with 8 bases spanning the gap.

The V and J genes are TRBV19 and TRBJ2-1, with unresolved D. Trimming pared 3 bases from V and 0 bases from J, leaving 6 bases between. This CDR3 contains 14 residues. The V gene's germline CDR1 is LNHDA and CDR2 SQIVND (reference sequence). This chain's CDR3 is CASSIVVSYNEQFF. The CDR3 DNA follows: TGTGCCAGTAGTATCGTGGTCTCCTACAATGAGCAGTTCTTC.

This clonotype was observed many times. The genes are TRBV7-9 and TRBJ1-2; no clear D gene. The CDR3 consists of 14 residues. In germline, CDR1 is SEHNR, CDR2 FQNEAQ (reference sequence). V lost 2 bases and J lost 4, with 11 bases in between. DNA for the CDR3: TGTGCCAGCAGCTTAAGTTCCAGCACCTATGGCTACACCTTC. Translation gives CASSLSSSTYGYTF.

Many counts were recorded for this clonotype. This chain connects TRBV2 to TRBJ1-4, with D hard to call. With 0 bases removed from V and 8 bases from J, the gap between germline ends came to 13 bases. The CDR3 length is 15 residues. CDR1 and CDR2 (germline): SNHLY, FYNNEI. The CDR3 reads CASSEALPRGEKLFF. DNA for the CDR3: TGTGCCAGCAGTGAAGCGCTTCCCCGAGGGGAAAAACTGTTTTTT.